The present entry profiles one TCR beta chain with its context. This sample is part of a study of blood T cell repertoires in COVID-19. Data came from immunoSEQ multiplex PCR; TCRdb stores just in-frame clones and leaves some out. Among more than 450,000 clones listed, approximately 90% were seen once. The CDR3 is 15 amino acids. Looked up from germline, CDR1 is LGHDT and CDR2 is YNNKEL (reference sequence). V shed 1 base and J shed 7 bases, with 16 bases lying between them. The clonotype comes from a young woman who had recovered from COVID-19. This chain connects TRBV3-1 (or the pseudogene TRBV3-2) to TRBJ1-2; tentatively, D is TRBD1 (5 bases). The sample consisted of PBMCs or T cells enriched from blood (not recorded which). The CDR3: CASSQVGGVGVGYTF. The DNA of the CDR3 is TGTGCCAGCAGCCAAGTAGGAGGGGTTGGGGTTGGCTACACCTTC.